This T cell receptor (beta chain) emerged from a study of T cell responses to AZD1222 COVID-19 vaccine. Study results and limitations: Within unmutated variant regions lay the reported targets of nearly half of spike-specific TCRs. The repertoires were collected only after the peak T cell response. After two AZD1222 doses, spike-specific TCR breadth and depth rose versus day 0. Clonal diversity was possibly underestimated; the donors were predominantly white British and more often female.

Germline CDR1 and CDR2: ENHRY and SYGVKD. Trimming took 4 bases from V and 8 from J; bases not matched to a gene: 9. The CDR3 covers 16 residues. This clone was recorded only once. The antigen remains unidentified. Profiled with immunoSEQ multiplex PCR; TCRdb holds only in-frame clones, not every one. Here the sample spans under 40,000 clones, 85% to 90% being singletons. The sample here was peripheral blood, taken on day 0 of AZD1222 vaccination. The chain combines TRBV10-3 with TRBJ1-6; 9 bases match TRBD1. The TCR originated in an adult in good health. CDR3 in amino acids: CAISGAPGQGDSPLHF. The CDR3 coding sequence is TGTGCCATCAGTGGCGCCCCGGGACAGGGTGATTCACCCCTCCACTTT.